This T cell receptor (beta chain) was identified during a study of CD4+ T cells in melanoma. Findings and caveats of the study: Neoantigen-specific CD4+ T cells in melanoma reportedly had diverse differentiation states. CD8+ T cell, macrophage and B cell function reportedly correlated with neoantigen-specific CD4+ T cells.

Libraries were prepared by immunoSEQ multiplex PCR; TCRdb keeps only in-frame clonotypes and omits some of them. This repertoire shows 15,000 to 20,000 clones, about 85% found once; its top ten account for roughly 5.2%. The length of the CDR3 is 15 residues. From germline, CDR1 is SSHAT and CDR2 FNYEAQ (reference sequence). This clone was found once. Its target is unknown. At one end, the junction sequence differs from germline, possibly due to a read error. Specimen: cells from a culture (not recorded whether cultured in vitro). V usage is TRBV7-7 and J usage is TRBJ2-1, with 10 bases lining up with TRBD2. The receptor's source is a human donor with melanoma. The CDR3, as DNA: TGTGCTAGCAGCCCGGGAGCGGGGGGGTACAATGAGCAGTTCTTC. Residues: CASSPGAGGYNEQFF.